The clone carrying this TCR beta chain was seen more than once but under ten times. Its antigen is currently unknown. This sample is part of a study of blood T cells in healthy people across ages. The study, taken as a whole, reports: Naive T cell percentage strongly correlated with TCR beta diversity.

With a J-beta primer mix and a sample-barcoded 5' primer, a second PCR ran roughly 6 to 11 cycles. From the 5' RACE reads, TCRdb called clonotypes with MiXCR, one entry per CDR3 protein. This table holds about 500,000 distinct CDR3 sequences, 24% found once. These data also featured in a second study, about T cells of mothers and their children. From that paper: Mothers yielded over 10 million CDR3 reads, children about 3 million each. Mother-child pairs who were related displayed a slightly higher overlap than unrelated pairs, a difference that was non-significant.

This TCR was sampled from a boy younger than 18 in good health. Sequencing input: blood.

The CDR3 nucleotides are TGCGCCAGCAGCCAAGAAATCGGACAGTTTTCCGGGGAGCTGTTTTTT. It is translated as CASSQEIGQFSGELFF. The chain is built from TRBV4-3 and TRBJ2-2; D may be TRBD1 (6 bases). Germline CDR1 LGHNA, CDR2 YSLEER. The germline V and J ends were trimmed by 0 bases and 6 bases, with 14 bases remaining between them. The CDR3 totals 16 residues.